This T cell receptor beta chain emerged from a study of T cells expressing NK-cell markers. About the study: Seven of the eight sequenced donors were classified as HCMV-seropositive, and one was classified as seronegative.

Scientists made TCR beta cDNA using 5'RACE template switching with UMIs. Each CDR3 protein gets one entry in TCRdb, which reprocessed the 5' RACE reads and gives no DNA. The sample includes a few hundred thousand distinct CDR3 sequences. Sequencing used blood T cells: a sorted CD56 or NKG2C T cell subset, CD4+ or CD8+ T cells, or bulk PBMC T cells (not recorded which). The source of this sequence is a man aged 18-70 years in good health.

The CDR3 is CASSLGTGLNGYTF. The rearrangement links TRBV28 to TRBJ1-2; TCRdb gives TRBD1 as the D gene, but with no DNA this cannot be confirmed. Germline lookup yields CDR1 MDHEN and CDR2 SYDVKM. There are 14 residues in the CDR3.